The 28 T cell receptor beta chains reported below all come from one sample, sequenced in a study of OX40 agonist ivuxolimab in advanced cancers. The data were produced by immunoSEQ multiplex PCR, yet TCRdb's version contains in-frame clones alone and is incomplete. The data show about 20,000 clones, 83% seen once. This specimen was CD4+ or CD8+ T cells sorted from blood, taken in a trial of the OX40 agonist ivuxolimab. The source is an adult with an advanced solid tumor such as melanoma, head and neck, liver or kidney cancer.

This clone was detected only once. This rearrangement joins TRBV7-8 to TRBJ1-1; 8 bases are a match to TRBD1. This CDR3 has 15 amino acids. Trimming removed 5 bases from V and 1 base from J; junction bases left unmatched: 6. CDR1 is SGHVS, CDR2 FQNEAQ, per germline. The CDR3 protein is CASSHRDRQNTEAFF. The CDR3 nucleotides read TGTGCCAGCAGCCACCGGGACAGGCAGAACACTGAAGCTTTCTTT.

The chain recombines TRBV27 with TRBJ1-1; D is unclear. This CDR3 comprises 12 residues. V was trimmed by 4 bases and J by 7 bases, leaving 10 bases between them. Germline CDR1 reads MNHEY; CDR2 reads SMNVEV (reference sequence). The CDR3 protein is CASSSKAGEAFF. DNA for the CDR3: TGTGCCAGCAGTTCCAAGGCGGGTGAAGCTTTCTTT.

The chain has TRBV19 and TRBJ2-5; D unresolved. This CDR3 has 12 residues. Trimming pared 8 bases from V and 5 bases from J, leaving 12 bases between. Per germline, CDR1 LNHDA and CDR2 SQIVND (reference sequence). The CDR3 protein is CASAATGETQYF. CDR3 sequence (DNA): TGTGCCAGTGCTGCCACCGGGGAGACCCAGTACTTC. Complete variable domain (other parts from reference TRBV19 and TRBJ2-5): DGGITQSPKYLFRKEGQNVTLSCEQNLNHDAMYWYRQDPGQGLRLIYYSQIVNDFQKGDIAEGYSVSREKKESFPLTVTSAQKNPTAFYLCASAATGETQYFGPGTRLLVL.

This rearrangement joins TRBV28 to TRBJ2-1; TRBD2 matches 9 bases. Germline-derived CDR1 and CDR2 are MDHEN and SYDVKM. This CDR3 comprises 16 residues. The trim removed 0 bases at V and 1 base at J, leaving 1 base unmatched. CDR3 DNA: TGTGCCAGCAGTTTATGGACTAGCGGATCCTACAATGAGCAGTTCTTC. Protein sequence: CASSLWTSGSYNEQFF.

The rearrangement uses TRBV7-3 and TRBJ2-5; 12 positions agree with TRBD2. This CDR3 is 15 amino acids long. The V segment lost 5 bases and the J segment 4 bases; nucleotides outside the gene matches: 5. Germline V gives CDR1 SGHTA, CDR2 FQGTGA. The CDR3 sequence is CASSGSGLAGETQYF. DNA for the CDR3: TGTGCCAGCAGCGGGTCGGGACTAGCGGGAGAGACCCAGTACTTC.

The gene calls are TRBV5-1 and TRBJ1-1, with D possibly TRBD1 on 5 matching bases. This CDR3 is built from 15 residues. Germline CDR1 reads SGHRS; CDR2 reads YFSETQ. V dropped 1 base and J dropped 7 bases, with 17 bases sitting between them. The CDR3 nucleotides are TGCGCCAGCAGCTTGCTCCGGGCGGGGGACGGTGAAGCTTTCTTT. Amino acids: CASSLLRAGDGEAFF. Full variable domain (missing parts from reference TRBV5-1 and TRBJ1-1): KAGVTQTPRYLIKTRGQQVTLSCSPISGHRSVSWYQQTPGQGLQFLFEYFSETQRNKGNFPGRFSGRQFSNSRSEMNVSTLELGDSALYLCASSLLRAGDGEAFFGQGTRLTVV.

CDR3 sequence (DNA): TGTGCCAGCAGCGGGAACAGGATCTCTGGAAACACCATATATTTT. This translates into CASSGNRISGNTIYF. V and J are TRBV5-6 and TRBJ1-3, with a tentative D call TRBD1 (5 bases). The germline CDR1 and CDR2 sequences are SGHDT and YYEEEE. The CDR3 covers 15 residues. The V end lost 4 bases, the J end lost 0 bases, and 11 bases lay between the germline ends.

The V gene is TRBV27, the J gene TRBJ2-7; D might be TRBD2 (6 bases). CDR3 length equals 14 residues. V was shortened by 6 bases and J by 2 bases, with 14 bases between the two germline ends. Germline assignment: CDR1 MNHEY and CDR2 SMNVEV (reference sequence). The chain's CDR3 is CASRMAGPTYEQYF. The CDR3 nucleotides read TGTGCCAGCAGAATGGCGGGACCTACCTACGAGCAGTACTTC.

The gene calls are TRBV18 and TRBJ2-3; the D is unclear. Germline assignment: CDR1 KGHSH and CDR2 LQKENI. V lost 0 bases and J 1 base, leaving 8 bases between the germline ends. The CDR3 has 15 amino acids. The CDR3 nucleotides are TGTGCCAGCTCACCACCAAGGGTGGGCACAGATACGCAGTATTTT. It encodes CASSPPRVGTDTQYF.

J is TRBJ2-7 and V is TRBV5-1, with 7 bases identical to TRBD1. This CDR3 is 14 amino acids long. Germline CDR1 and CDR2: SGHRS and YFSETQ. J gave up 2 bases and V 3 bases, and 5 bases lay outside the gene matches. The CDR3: CASSSRDSTYEQYF. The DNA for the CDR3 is TGCGCCAGCAGCTCCCGGGACAGTACCTACGAGCAGTACTTC.

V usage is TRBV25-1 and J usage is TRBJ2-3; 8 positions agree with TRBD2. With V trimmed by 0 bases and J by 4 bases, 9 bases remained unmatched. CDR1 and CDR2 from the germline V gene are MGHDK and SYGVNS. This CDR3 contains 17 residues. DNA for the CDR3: TGTGCCAGCAGTGAATACTATGATAGCGGGATTTCAGATACGCAGTATTTT. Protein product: CASSEYYDSGISDTQYF.

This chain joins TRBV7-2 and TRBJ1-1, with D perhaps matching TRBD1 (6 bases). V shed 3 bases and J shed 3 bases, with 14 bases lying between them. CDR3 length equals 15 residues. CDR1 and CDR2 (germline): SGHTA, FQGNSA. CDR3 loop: CASSLLQGSYTEAFF. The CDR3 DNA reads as TGTGCCAGCAGCTTGCTCCAGGGGTCTTACACTGAAGCTTTCTTT.

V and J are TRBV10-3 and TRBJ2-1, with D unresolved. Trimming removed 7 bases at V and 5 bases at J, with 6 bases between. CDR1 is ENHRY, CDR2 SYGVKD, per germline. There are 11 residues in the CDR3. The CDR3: CAITADNEQFF. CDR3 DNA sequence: TGTGCCATCACGGCGGACAATGAGCAGTTCTTC.

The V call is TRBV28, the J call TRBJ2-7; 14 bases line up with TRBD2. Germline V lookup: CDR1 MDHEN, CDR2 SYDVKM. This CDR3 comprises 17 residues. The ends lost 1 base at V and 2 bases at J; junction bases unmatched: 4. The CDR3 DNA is TGTGCCAGCAGTTTATTAGGACTAGCGGGAGGCCCCTACGAGCAGTACTTC. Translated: CASSLLGLAGGPYEQYF.

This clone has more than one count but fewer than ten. The CDR3 spells CASSQDQGGAGELFF. DNA of the CDR3: TGTGCCAGCAGCCAAGACCAGGGGGGCGCCGGGGAGCTGTTTTTT. The chain uses TRBV4-2 and TRBJ2-2; tentatively, D is TRBD1 (7 bases). This CDR3 comprises 15 residues. CDR1 is LGHNA, CDR2 YNFKEQ, per germline. V was pared by 0 bases and J by 6 bases, with 11 bases between.

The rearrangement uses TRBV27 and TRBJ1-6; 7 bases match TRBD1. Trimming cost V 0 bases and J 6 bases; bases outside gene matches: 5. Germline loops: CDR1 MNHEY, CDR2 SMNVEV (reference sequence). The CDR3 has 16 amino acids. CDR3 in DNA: TGTGCCAGCAGTTTATCGAGGCAGGGGGTTAATTCACCCCTCCACTTT. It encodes CASSLSRQGVNSPLHF.

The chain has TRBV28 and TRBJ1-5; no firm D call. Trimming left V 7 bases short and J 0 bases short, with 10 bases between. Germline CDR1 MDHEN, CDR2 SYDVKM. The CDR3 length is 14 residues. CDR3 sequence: CASTRVSSNQPQHF. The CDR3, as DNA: TGTGCCAGCACCAGAGTGAGTAGCAATCAGCCCCAGCATTTT.

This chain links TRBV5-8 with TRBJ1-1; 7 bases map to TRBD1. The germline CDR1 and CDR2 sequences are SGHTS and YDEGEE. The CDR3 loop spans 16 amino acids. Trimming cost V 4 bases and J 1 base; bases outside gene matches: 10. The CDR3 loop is CASSPILGTANTEAFF. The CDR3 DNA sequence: TGTGCCAGCAGCCCGATACTGGGGACAGCGAACACTGAAGCTTTCTTT.

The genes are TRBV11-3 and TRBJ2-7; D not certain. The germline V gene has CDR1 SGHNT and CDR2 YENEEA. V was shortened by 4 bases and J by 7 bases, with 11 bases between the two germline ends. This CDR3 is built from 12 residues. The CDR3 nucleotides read TGTGCCAGCAGCTCTAATCAGCAGGAGCAGTACTTC. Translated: CASSSNQQEQYF. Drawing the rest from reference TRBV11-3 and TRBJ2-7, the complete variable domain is EAGVVQSPRYKIIEKKQPVAFWCNPISGHNTLYWYLQNLGQGPELLIRYENEEAVDDSQLPKDRFSAERLKGVDSTLKIQPAELGDSAVYLCASSSNQQEQYFGPGTRLTVT.

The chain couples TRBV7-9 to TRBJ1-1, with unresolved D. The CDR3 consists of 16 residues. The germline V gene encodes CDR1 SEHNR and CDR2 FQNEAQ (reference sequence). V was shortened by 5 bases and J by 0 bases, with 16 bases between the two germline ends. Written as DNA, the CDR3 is TGTGCCAGCAGCCCCGCGGGCGGGGTCCTGAACACTGAAGCTTTCTTT. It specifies CASSPAGGVLNTEAFF.

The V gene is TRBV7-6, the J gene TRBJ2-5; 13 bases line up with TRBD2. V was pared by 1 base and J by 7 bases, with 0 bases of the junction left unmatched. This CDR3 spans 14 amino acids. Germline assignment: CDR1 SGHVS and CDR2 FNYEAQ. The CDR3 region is CASSLGTSGGTQYF. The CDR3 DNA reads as TGTGCCAGCAGCTTAGGGACTAGCGGGGGGACCCAGTACTTC.

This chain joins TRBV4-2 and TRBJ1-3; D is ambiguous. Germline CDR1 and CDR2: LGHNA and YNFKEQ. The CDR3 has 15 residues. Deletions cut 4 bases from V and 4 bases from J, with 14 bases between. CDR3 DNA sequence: TGTGCCAGCAGCCCCGATCCGTCACAGGGAAACACCATATATTTT. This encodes CASSPDPSQGNTIYF.

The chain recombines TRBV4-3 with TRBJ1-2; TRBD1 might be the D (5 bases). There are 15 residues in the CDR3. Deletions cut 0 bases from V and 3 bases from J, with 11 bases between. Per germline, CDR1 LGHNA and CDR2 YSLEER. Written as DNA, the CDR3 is TGCGCCAGCAGCCAAGATCCCCGACAGTACTATGGCTACACCTTC. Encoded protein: CASSQDPRQYYGYTF.

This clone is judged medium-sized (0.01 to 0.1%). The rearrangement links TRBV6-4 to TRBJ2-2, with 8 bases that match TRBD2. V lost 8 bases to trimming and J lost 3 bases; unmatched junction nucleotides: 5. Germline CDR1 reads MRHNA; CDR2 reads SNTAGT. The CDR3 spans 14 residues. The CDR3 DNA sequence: TGTGCCAGCGGGAACGGGGGGGACACCGGGGAGCTGTTTTTT. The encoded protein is CASGNGGDTGELFF.

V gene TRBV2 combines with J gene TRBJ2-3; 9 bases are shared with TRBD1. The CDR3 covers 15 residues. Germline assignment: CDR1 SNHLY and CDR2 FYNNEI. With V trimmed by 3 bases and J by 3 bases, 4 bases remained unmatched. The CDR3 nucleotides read TGTGCCAGCAGTGATACAGGGGGCTTTACAGATACGCAGTATTTT. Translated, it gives CASSDTGGFTDTQYF.

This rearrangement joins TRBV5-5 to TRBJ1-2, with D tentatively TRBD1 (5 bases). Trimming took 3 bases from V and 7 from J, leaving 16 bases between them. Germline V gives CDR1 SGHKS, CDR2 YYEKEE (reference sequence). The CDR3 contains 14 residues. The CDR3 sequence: CASSSNPGSVGYTF. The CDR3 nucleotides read TGTGCCAGCAGCTCCAACCCAGGGTCGGTTGGCTACACCTTC.

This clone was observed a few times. CDR3 loop: CASSRLLSGANVLTF. The DNA of the CDR3 is TGTGCCAGCAGTCGGCTCCTCTCTGGGGCCAACGTCCTGACTTTC. This chain joins TRBV28 and TRBJ2-6; D remains unclear. V was cut by 5 bases and J by 0 bases, with 8 bases left in between. The length of the CDR3 is 15 residues. Germline lookup yields CDR1 MDHEN and CDR2 SYDVKM.

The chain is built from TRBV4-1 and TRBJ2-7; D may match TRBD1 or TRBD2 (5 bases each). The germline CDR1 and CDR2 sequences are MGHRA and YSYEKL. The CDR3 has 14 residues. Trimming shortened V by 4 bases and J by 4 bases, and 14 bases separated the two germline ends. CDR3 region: CASSPWDRGYEQYF. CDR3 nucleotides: TGCGCCAGCAGCCCGTGGGACCGGGGATACGAGCAGTACTTC.